This paragraph reports one T cell receptor beta chain. Profiling relied on immunoSEQ multiplex PCR, and the TCRdb table lists in-frame clones only, not all of them. This table holds tens of thousands of clones, about 90% found once. This sample was included in a study of OX40 agonist ivuxolimab in advanced cancers. Study background: The patients got ivuxolimab, which is an agonistic anti-OX40 (CD134) antibody. Patients with prior anti-PD-1, anti-PD-L1 or anti-CTLA-4 therapy were eligible; less than 50% had some.

The germline V and J ends were trimmed by 3 bases and 6 bases, with 12 bases remaining between them. Germline CDR1 reads LNHNV; CDR2 reads YYDKDF (reference sequence). The CDR3 sequence is 14 residues long. This clonotype was sampled from an adult with an advanced solid tumor such as melanoma, head and neck, liver or kidney cancer. V is TRBV15 and J is TRBJ1-5; D might be TRBD1 (5 bases). This specimen was CD4+ or CD8+ T cells sorted from blood, taken in a trial of the OX40 agonist ivuxolimab. The CDR3 bases are TGTGCCACCAGCAGTGAGCTGGGGACTCAGCCCCAGCATTTT. Protein product: CATSSELGTQPQHF.